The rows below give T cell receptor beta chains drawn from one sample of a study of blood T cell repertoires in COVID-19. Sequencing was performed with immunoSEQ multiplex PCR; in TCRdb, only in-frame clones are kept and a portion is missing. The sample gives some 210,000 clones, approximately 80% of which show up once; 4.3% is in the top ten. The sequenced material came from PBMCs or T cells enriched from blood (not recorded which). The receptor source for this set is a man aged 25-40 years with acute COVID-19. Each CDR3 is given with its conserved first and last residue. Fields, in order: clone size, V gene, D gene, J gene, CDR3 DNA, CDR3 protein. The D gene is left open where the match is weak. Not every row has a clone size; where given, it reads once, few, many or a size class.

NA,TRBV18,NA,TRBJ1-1,TGTGCCAGCTCACCACCTTCGGGGGGCACTGAAGCTTTCTTT,CASSPPSGGTEAFF
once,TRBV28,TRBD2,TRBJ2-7,TGTGCCAGCAGGGGTCGACTAGCGGGGGACTACGAGCAGTACTTC,CASRGRLAGDYEQYF
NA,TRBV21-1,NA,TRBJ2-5,TGTGCCAGCAGCAAAGAGCGGGGGGGCGGAGAGACCCAGTACTTC,CASSKERGGGETQYF
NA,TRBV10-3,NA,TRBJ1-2,TGTGCCATCAGTGAGGGCCCAGGGTTACTCGGCTACACCTTC,CAISEGPGLLGYTF
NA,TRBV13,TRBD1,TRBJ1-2,TGTGCCAGCAGCGAAAGGACAGGGCACATCTATGGCTACACCTTC,CASSERTGHIYGYTF
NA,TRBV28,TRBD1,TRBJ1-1,TGTGCCAGCAGACCGGGACAGGTGAACACTGAAGCTTTCTTT,CASRPGQVNTEAFF
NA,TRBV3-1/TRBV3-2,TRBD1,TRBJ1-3,TGTGCCAGCAGCCAAAGGACAGGGGACACCATATATTTT,CASSQRTGDTIYF
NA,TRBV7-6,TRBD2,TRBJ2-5,TGTGCCAGCAGTCCCTACAGTGTCCTGGTCGTGGGAGGGGAGACCCAGTACTTC,CASSPYSVLVVGGETQYF
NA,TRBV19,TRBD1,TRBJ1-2,TGTGCCAGTAGTTTCCAGGGGGCAGACTATGGCTACACCTTC,CASSFQGADYGYTF
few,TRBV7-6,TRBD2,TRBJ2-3,TGTGCCAGCAGCTTAGTGCTGTTAGGGGGTCTAGCGGGGAGCACAGATACGCAGTATTTT,CASSLVLLGGLAGSTDTQYF
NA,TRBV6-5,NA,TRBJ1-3,TGTGCCAGCAGTACAGGGTCGGGAAACACCATATATTTT,CASSTGSGNTIYF
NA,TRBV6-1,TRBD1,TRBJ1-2,TGTGCCAGCAGTGACCCGGGACAGGGTTTATTCTACACCTTC,CASSDPGQGLFYTF
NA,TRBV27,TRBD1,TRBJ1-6,TGTGCCAGCAGTTTTTGGGTAACAGGGGGAGAATCACCCCTCCACTTT,CASSFWVTGGESPLHF
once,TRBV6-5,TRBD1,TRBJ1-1,TGTGCCAGCAGTTACCGGGACAGGCCCACGAACACTGAAGCTTTCTTT,CASSYRDRPTNTEAFF
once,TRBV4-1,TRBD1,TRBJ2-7,TGCGCCAGCAGCCCTCCGGACAGGCCTGGGGCGGGCGAGCAGTACTTC,CASSPPDRPGAGEQYF
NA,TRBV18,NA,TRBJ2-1,TGTGCCAGCTCACCACCGGTTGGGGGGGCCGAGAACAATGAGCAGTTCTTC,CASSPPVGGAENNEQFF
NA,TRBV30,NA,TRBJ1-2,TGTGCCTGGAGGAAGACTATAAACTATGGCTACACCTTC,CAWRKTINYGYTF
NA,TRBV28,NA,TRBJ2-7,TGTGCCAGCAGCTTTGGAGGGGAATACGAGCAGTACTTC,CASSFGGEYEQYF
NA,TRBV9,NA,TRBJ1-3,TGTGCCAGCAGCTCCTCGGGGGGCACTGGAAACACCATATATTTT,CASSSSGGTGNTIYF
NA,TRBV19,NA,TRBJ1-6,TGTGCCAGTAGTATTCCGGGGGCACCCCTCCACTTT,CASSIPGAPLHF
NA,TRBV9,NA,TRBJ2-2,TGTGCCAGCAGCGTAGCTAGTCCGGGTACGAACACCGGGGAGCTGTTTTTT,CASSVASPGTNTGELFF
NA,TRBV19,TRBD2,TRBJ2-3,TGTGCCAGTAGTAGCCGGGAGGCGGGGAGCACAGATACGCAGTATTTT,CASSSREAGSTDTQYF
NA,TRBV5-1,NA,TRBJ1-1,TGCGCCAGCAGCGAAAGGAGGGGAACTGAAGCTTTCTTT,CASSERRGTEAFF
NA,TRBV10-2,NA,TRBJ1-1,TGCGCCAGCAGTGAAGTGGCAGACTACACTGAAGCTTTCTTT,CASSEVADYTEAFF
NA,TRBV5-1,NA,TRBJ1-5,TGCGCCAGCAGCTTGGAGGGGGGGCAGATCAATCAGCCCCAGCATTTT,CASSLEGGQINQPQHF
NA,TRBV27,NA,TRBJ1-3,TGTGCCAGCAGTTTATCGGCCCGCCCTGGAAACACCATATATTTT,CASSLSARPGNTIYF
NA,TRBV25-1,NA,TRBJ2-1,TGTGCCAGCAGTGAATTAGGCAGCACAGCCGAGCAGTTCTTC,CASSELGSTAEQFF
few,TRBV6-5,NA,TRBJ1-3,TGTGCCAGCAGTTACGAACTTAGGGAGAACACCATATATTTT,CASSYELRENTIYF
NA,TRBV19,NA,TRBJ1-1,TGTGCCAGTAGTATACGAGGGAACACTGAAGCTTTCTTT,CASSIRGNTEAFF
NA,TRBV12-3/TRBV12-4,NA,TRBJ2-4,TGTGCCAGCAGTCTACAGGGCGGGGGCCAGTACTTC,CASSLQGGGQYF
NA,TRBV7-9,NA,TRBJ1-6,TGTGCCAGCAGCTCCCGGGACAACCCTCGGTCACCCCTCCACTTT,CASSSRDNPRSPLHF
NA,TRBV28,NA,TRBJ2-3,TGTGCCAGCAGTTCCTCCTGGGGCCCAGACAGAGATACGCAGTATTTT,CASSSSWGPDRDTQYF
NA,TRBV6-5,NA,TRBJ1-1,NA,CASSTSGTAEAFF
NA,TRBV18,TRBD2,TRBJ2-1,TGTGCCAGCTCACTCCCAGGACTAGCGGAAACCTACAATGAGCAGTTCTTC,CASSLPGLAETYNEQFF
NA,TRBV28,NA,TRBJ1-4,TGTGCCAGCAGTTTAGGGTTTCCGGGAAAACTGTTTTTT,CASSLGFPGKLFF
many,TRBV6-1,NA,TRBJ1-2,TGTGCCAGCAGTGAAACCGGGGGGCTAGGCTACACCTTC,CASSETGGLGYTF
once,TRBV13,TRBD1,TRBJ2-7,TGTGCCAGCAGCTCCGTGGGACAGGGGGCCTACGAGCAGTACTTC,CASSSVGQGAYEQYF
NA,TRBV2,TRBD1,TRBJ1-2,TGTGCCAGCAGCGACAGGGGGCTTACCTATGGCTACACCTTC,CASSDRGLTYGYTF
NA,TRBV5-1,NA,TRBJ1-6,TGCGCCAGCAGCTTGGGGCAGGCCAATTCACCCCTCCACTTT,CASSLGQANSPLHF
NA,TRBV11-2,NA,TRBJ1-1,TGTGCCAGCAGCTTGGTACAGACAGGGAACACTGAAGCTTTCTTT,CASSLVQTGNTEAFF
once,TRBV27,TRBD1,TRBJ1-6,TGTGCCAGCAGTTCCATCGAAGGGACAGGAGGCAGCTCCTATAATTCACCCCTCCACTTT,CASSSIEGTGGSSYNSPLHF
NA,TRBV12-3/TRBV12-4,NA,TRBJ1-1,TGTGCCAGCAGTTTTGCGGGTAAAGAAGCTTTCTTT,CASSFAGKEAFF
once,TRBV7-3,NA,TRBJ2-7,TGTGCCAGCAGCTTGACTCGAGTCTACGAGCAGTACTTC,CASSLTRVYEQYF
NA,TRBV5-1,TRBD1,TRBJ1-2,TGCGCCAGCAGCTTTCCCTGGGACAGGGGGCCGGACTATGGCTACACCTTC,CASSFPWDRGPDYGYTF
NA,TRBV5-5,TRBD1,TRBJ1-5,TGTGCCAGCAGCTCGGGACAGGGTAGCAATCAGCCCCAGCATTTT,CASSSGQGSNQPQHF
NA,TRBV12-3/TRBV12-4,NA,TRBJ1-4,TGTGCCAGCAGTTATGGGGGGTTAGAAAAACTGTTTTTT,CASSYGGLEKLFF
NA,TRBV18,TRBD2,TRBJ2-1,TGTGCCAGCTCACCCACGGCGGGGGGACGGAGTTACAATGAGCAGTTCTTC,CASSPTAGGRSYNEQFF
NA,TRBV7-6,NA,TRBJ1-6,TGTGCCAGCAGCTTTTCGGGGAACGGCTCACCCCTCCACTTT,CASSFSGNGSPLHF
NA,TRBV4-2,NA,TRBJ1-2,TGTGCCAGCAGCCAAGAGCTGACGGGAAACTATGGCTACACCTTC,CASSQELTGNYGYTF